This T cell receptor (beta chain) was observed in a study of blood T cell repertoires in COVID-19. About the research overall: Some COVID-19 samples were acute and others convalescent; all came from the United States, Italy and Spain.

Participants had their cohort set by participant-reported clinical history. CDR1 and CDR2 (germline): SNHLY, FYNNEI. The J segment lost 5 bases and the V segment lost 3 bases, leaving 9 bases of the junction unmatched. CDR3 size: 15 residues. Sequencing used immunoSEQ multiplex PCR; TCRdb keeps in-frame clones, though not all of them. The sample contains about 200,000 clones, around 81% of which appear only once. This clone was detected once. The chain has TRBV2 and TRBJ2-5; 7 bases match TRBD2. Material for sequencing was PBMCs or T cells enriched from blood (not recorded which). This receptor was obtained from a man between 40 and 49 years old who had recovered from COVID-19. DNA of the CDR3: TGTGCCAGCAGTGACCGCTCGGGGCGGGGGGAGACCCAGTACTTC. It encodes CASSDRSGRGETQYF.